This T cell receptor beta chain emerged from a study of T cell responses to AZD1222 COVID-19 vaccine. Findings and limits, study-wide: Donors were largely white British and mainly female; clonal diversity was possibly underestimated.

CDR1 LGHDT and CDR2 YNNKEL come from the germline V gene (reference sequence). V lost 8 bases and J lost 3, with 15 bases in between. The CDR3 contains 14 residues. Assay used: immunoSEQ multiplex PCR; TCRdb lists only in-frame clones, some missing. The sample has roughly 130,000 clones; 92% are singletons. As concerns this clone: Its antigen is unidentified.

Sequenced here: peripheral blood, sampled on day 0 of AZD1222 vaccination. The V and J genes are TRBV3-1 (or the pseudogene TRBV3-2) and TRBJ2-3; no clear D gene. This receptor was obtained from an adult in good health. CDR3 sequence: CASGRGVGTDTQYF. CDR3 coding DNA: TGTGCCAGCGGCCGTGGTGTAGGGACAGATACGCAGTATTTT.